This entry describes one TCR beta chain. Sequenced by immunoSEQ multiplex PCR; TCRdb stores in-frame clones only, minus some. In the table there are around 150,000 clones, about 85% of which are singletons. Enrollment of patients from Seattle took place during active infection, with longitudinal follow-up. These data come from a study of blood T cell repertoires in COVID-19. Across the whole study: The United States, Italy and Spain supplied acute and convalescent COVID-19 samples. PBMCs, B-cell-depleted T cells, or T cells were the source of the cDNA or gDNA that made up the material.

Trimming at V came to 2 bases and at J to 5 bases, leaving 4 bases not matched to a gene. The CDR3 consists of 14 residues. Germline CDR1 is SGHDT and CDR2 is YYEEEE. The sequence derives from a human donor with COVID-19, enrolled during active disease. The donor label of this sample is uncertain. The rearrangement joins TRBV5-6 to TRBJ1-1, with TRBD1 matching over 9 bases. The sample was peripheral blood. In DNA, the CDR3 is TGTGCCAGCAGCTTACAGGGGGCAGGAACTGAAGCTTTCTTT. This encodes CASSLQGAGTEAFF.